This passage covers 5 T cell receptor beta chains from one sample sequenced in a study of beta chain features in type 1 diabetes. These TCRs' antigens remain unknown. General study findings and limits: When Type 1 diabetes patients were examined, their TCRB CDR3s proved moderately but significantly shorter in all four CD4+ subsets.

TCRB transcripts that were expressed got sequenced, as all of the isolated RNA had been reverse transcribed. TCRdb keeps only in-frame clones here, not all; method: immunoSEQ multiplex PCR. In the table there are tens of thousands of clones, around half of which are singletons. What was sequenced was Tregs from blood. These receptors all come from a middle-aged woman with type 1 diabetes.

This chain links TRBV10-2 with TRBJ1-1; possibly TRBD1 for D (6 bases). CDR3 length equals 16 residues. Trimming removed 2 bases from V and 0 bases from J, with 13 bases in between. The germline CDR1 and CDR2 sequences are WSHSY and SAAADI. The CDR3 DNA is TGCGCCAGCAGTGAGAGGACAGTTCGTATGAACACTGAAGCTTTCTTT. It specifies CASSERTVRMNTEAFF.

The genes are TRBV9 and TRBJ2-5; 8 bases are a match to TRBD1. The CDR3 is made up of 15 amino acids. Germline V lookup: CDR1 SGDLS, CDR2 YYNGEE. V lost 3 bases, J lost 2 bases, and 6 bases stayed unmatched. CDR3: CASSALGTGQETQYF. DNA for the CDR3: TGTGCCAGCAGCGCACTCGGGACAGGACAAGAGACCCAGTACTTC.

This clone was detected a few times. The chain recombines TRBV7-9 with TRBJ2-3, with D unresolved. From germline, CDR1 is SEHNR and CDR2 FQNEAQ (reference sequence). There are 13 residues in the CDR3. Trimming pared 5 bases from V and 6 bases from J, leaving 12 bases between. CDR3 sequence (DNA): TGTGCCAGCAGCCCCCCTCTCCGGGATACGCAGTATTTT. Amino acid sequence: CASSPPLRDTQYF. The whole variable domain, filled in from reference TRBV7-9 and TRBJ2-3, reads DTGVSQNPRHKITKRGQNVTFRCDPISEHNRLYWYRQTLGQGPEFLTYFQNEAQLEKSRLLSDRFSAERPKGSFSTLEIQRTEQGDSAMYLCASSPPLRDTQYFGPGTRLTVL.

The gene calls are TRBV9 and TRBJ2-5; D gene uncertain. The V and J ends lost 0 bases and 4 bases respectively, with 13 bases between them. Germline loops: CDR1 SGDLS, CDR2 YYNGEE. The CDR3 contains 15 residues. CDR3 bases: TGTGCCAGCAGCGTAGCCGGCAATTGGAGAGAGACCCAGTACTTC. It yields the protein CASSVAGNWRETQYF.

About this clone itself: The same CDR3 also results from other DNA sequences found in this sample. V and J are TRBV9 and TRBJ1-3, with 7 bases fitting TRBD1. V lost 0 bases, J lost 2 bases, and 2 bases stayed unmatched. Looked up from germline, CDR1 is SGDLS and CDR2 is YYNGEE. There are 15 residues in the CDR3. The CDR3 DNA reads TGTGCCAGCAGCGTAGGGACAGGAGCTGGAAACACCATATATTTT. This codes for CASSVGTGAGNTIYF. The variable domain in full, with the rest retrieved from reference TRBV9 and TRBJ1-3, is DSGVTQTPKHLITATGQRVTLRCSPRSGDLSVYWYQQSLDQGLQFLIQYYNGEERAKGNILERFSAQQFPDLHSELNLSSLELGDSALYFCASSVGTGAGNTIYFGEGSWLTVV.